Listed here is a single T cell receptor beta chain. Its target is not known. Trimming removed 3 bases from V and 0 bases from J, with 10 bases in between. CDR3 size: 15 residues. Germline CDR1 reads SGHRS; CDR2 reads YFSETQ. These data belong to a study of blood T cells in healthy people across ages. Study conclusions and caveats: Both naive CD4+ cell counts and diversity were greater in long-lived donors than in aged donors. The recorded TCR beta diversity per million T cells decreased in a roughly linear manner with age. Unsorted PBMC material precluded a definitive naive versus antigen-experienced comparison.

For the second PCR, which ran for about 6 to 11 cycles, a sample-barcoded 5' primer and a J-beta primer mix were used. Tags on each cDNA molecule came from a template-switch adaptor with 12 random nucleotides. One entry per CDR3 protein, called by TCRdb with MiXCR from the 5' RACE reads. Of 710,000 or so distinct CDR3 sequences listed, about a fifth are singletons. This chain connects TRBV5-1 to TRBJ1-3; possibly TRBD1 for D (5 bases). This TCR derives from a man aged 70 or older in good health. The sample taken for sequencing was blood. The CDR3 nucleotides read TGCGCCAGCAGCTGGGACGGCTCCTCTGGAAACACCATATATTTT. Amino acids: CASSWDGSSGNTIYF.